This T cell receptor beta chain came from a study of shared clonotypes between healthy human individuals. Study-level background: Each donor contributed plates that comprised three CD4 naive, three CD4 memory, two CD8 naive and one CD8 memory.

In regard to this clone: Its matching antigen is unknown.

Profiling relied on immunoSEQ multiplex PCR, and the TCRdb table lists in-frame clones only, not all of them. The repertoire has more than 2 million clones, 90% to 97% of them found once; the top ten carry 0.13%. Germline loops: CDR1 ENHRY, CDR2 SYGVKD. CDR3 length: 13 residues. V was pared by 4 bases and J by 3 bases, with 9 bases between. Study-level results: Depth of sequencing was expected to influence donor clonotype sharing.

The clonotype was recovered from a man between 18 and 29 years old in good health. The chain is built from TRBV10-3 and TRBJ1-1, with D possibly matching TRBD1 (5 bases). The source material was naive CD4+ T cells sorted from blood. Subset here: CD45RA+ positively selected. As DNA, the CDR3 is TGTGCCATCAGTGCCGGGGCGCACACTGAAGCTTTCTTT. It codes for CAISAGAHTEAFF.